These 12 T cell receptor beta chains were sequenced from one sample in a study of blood T cell repertoires in COVID-19. The protocol was immunoSEQ multiplex PCR, while the TCRdb copy is restricted to in-frame clones and leaves out a portion. There are 300,000 or so clones in the sample; about 82% occur only once, and about 1.6% lies in the top ten. Input material: peripheral blood. The receptors were sampled from a woman aged 45-59 years with acute or convalescent COVID-19.

This clone has just a few counts. The chain joins TRBV5-5 to TRBJ2-5; TRBD1 agrees at 7 bases. The CDR3 spans 15 residues. Trimming removed 6 bases from V and 4 bases from J; junction bases left unmatched: 12. Germline V gives CDR1 SGHKS, CDR2 YYEKEE (reference sequence). CDR3 DNA: TGTGCCAGCACCAAATCCCCTTCAGGGGGAGAGACCCAGTACTTC. Amino acids: CASTKSPSGGETQYF. The whole variable domain, filled in from reference TRBV5-5 and TRBJ2-5, reads DAGVTQSPTHLIKTRGQQVTLRCSPISGHKSVSWYQQVLGQGPQFIFQYYEKEERGRGNFPDRFSARQFPNYSSELNVNALLLGDSALYLCASTKSPSGGETQYFGPGTRLLVL.

This clone has a handful of counts. The chain is built from TRBV5-1 and TRBJ1-1; D is perhaps TRBD1 (6 bases). Germline V lookup: CDR1 SGHRS, CDR2 YFSETQ. CDR3 length: 14 residues. The V and J ends lost 4 bases and 1 base respectively, with 11 bases between them. The CDR3 here is CASSRDKKNTEAFF. The CDR3 nucleotides are TGCGCCAGCAGCCGGGACAAAAAGAACACTGAAGCTTTCTTT.

The chain links TRBV29-1 to TRBJ1-3; a weak D match, TRBD1 (5 bases). CDR1 and CDR2 (germline): SQVTM, ANQGSEA. The CDR3 sequence is 13 residues long. V shed 7 bases and J shed 3 bases, with 13 bases lying between them. The CDR3 DNA reads TGCAGCGCCCTACCAGGGTTTGGAAACACCATATATTTT. The encoded protein is CSALPGFGNTIYF. Complete variable domain (other parts from reference TRBV29-1 and TRBJ1-3): SAVISQKPSRDICQRGTSLTIQCQVDSQVTMMFWYRQQPGQSLTLIATANQGSEATYESGFVIDKFPISRPNLTFSTLTVSNMSPEDSSIYLCSALPGFGNTIYFGEGSWLTVV.

The chain is built from TRBV5-4 and TRBJ2-2; TRBD1 is a possible D gene (6 bases). V was cut by 4 bases and J by 4 bases, with 17 bases left in between. Germline CDR1 reads SGHNT; CDR2 reads YYREEE (reference sequence). The CDR3 length is 16 residues. CDR3 amino acids: CASSPVDRRTTGELFF. The CDR3 DNA is TGTGCCAGCAGCCCTGTGGACAGACGAACCACCGGGGAGCTGTTTTTT. Filled out from reference TRBV5-4 and TRBJ2-2, the complete variable domain reads ETGVTQSPTHLIKTRGQQVTLRCSSQSGHNTVSWYQQALGQGPQFIFQYYREEENGRGNFPPRFSGLQFPNYSSELNVNALELDDSALYLCASSPVDRRTTGELFFGEGSRLTVL.

V and J are TRBV7-9 and TRBJ2-5; no definite D call. With 4 bases removed from V and 0 bases from J, the gap between germline ends came to 12 bases. CDR3 size: 15 residues. CDR1 SEHNR and CDR2 FQNEAQ come from the germline V gene (reference sequence). CDR3 amino acids: CASSSTTAYQETQYF. For the CDR3, the DNA is TGTGCCAGCAGCTCGACGACTGCGTACCAAGAGACCCAGTACTTC.

This clone has only one observation. J is TRBJ2-7 and V is TRBV12-3 or TRBV12-4; D is possibly TRBD2 (6 bases). The germline V and J ends were trimmed by 3 bases and 4 bases, with 10 bases remaining between them. This CDR3 comprises 13 residues. Here the CDR3 DNA reads TGTGCCAGCAGTTTGGGGGGTCGATACGAGCAGTACTTC. It translates to CASSLGGRYEQYF.

The chain employs TRBV18 and TRBJ2-1, with TRBD2 matching 9 bases. J gave up 2 bases and V 3 bases, and 5 bases lay outside the gene matches. The CDR3 extends over 16 amino acids. Germline CDR1 and CDR2: KGHSH and LQKENI. CDR3 sequence (DNA): TGTGCCAGCTCACCTTGGGGACTAGCTGCCTACAATGAGCAGTTCTTC. Protein product: CASSPWGLAAYNEQFF.

This chain links TRBV10-3 with TRBJ2-3, with 10 positions matching TRBD1. The CDR3 has 14 amino acids. V lost 6 bases, J lost 6 bases, and 6 bases stayed unmatched. Germline-derived CDR1 and CDR2 are ENHRY and SYGVKD. The chain's CDR3 is CAISDGTGADTQYF. The CDR3 DNA sequence: TGTGCCATCAGCGACGGGACAGGGGCCGATACGCAGTATTTT.

Remarks on this clone: Other DNA sequences in this specimen translate into the identical CDR3. The V gene is TRBV5-1, the J gene TRBJ1-2, with D perhaps TRBD1 (6 bases). The CDR3 has 13 amino acids. Germline lookup yields CDR1 SGHRS and CDR2 YFSETQ. V was trimmed by 0 bases and J by 3 bases, leaving 6 bases between them. The CDR3 loop reads CASSLDRDYGYTF. The CDR3 bases are TGCGCCAGCAGCTTGGACAGGGACTATGGCTACACCTTC.

This clone was observed many times. Here the CDR3 DNA reads TGTGCCAGCAGCTTAACGACTAGTCCCCCCGAGCAGTACTTC. Amino acid sequence: CASSLTTSPPEQYF. This sequence joins TRBV7-2 and TRBJ2-7; a possible D gene is TRBD2 (6 bases). The V and J ends lost 2 bases and 6 bases respectively, with 14 bases between them. The CDR3 contains 14 residues. Germline lookup yields CDR1 SGHTA and CDR2 FQGNSA.

This clone was recorded only once. The chain recombines TRBV5-1 with TRBJ2-7; D is uncertain. Germline lookup yields CDR1 SGHRS and CDR2 YFSETQ. V lost 0 bases and J 3 bases, leaving 4 bases between the germline ends. CDR3 size: 12 residues. Here the CDR3 reads CASSLDLYEQYF. DNA of the CDR3: TGCGCCAGCAGCTTGGATCTCTACGAGCAGTACTTC.

The genes are TRBV4-3 and TRBJ1-6, with 8 bases lining up with TRBD1. V lost 8 bases and J lost 8; bases outside the gene matches: 8. The CDR3 is 14 amino acids. CDR1 and CDR2 from the germline V gene are LGHNA and YSLEER. CDR3 sequence (DNA): TGCGCCAGCGGAGGGACAGGCGGAGATTCACCCCTCCACTTT. Residues: CASGGTGGDSPLHF.